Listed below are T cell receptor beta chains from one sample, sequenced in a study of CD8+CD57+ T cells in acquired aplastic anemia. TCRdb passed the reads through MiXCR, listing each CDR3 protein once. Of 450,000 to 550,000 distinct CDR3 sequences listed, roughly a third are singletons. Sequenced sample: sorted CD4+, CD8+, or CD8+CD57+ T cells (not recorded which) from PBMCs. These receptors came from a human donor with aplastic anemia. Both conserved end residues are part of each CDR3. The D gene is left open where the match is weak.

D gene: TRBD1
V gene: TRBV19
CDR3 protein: CASSHWTGNNQPQHF

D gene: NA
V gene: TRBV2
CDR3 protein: CASSEERRADTQYF

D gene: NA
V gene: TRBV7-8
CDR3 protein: CASSPDLYTF

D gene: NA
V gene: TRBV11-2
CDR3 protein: CASSRTTANTEAFF

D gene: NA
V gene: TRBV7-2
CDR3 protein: CASSLQIMNTEAFF

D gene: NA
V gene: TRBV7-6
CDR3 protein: CASSLLGAETQYF

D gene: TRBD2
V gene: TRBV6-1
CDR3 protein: CASRASGAYEQYF

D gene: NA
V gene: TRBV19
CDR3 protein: CATRGRTDTYEQYF

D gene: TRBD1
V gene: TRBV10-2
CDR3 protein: CASSESHPQGAGEAFF

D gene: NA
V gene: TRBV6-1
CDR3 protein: CASSDDNLMDTGELFF

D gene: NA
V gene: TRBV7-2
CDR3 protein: CASSEYWDTEAFF

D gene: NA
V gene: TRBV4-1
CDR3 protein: CASSPLGHDEQFF

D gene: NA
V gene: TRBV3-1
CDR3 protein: CASSQWDLGDEQFF

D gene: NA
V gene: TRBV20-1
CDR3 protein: CSEGFRGGNTIYF

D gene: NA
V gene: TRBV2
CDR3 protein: CASKERRANDSPLHF

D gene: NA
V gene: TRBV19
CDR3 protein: CASSDKMNTEAFF

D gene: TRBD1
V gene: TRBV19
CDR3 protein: CASSKGQGVRTGELFF

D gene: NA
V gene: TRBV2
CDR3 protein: CASRLTSSGNTIYF